A single sample is the source of the 5 T cell receptor beta chains below, sequenced in a study of cytomegalovirus exposure and HLA in healthy donors (dated by TCRdb to 2017 to 2019). Library generation was performed with the immunoSEQ multiplex PCR assay. For the multiplex PCR, a mixture combining 60 forward primers for TCR Vbeta segments and 13 reverse primers for TCR Jbeta segments was used. The immuneACCESS repertoire file appears here via TCRdb, limited to in-frame rearrangements. These files lack a portion of the clones; in checked studies, under half of the deficit traces to unresolved V genes, and the cause of the others is not known. The sample table holds over 90,000 clones, of which roughly 70% were seen once. Roughly 3% of the sample rests with the top ten. The sequenced sample consisted of PBMCs. The source of these receptors is a woman between 45 and 60 years old in good health and CMV-seronegative.

The chain has TRBV5-1 and TRBJ1-2, with TRBD1 matching 9 bases. Germline V lookup: CDR1 SGHRS, CDR2 YFSETQ. V was pared by 3 bases and J by 7 bases, with 10 bases of the junction left unmatched. This CDR3 spans 15 amino acids. The CDR3 DNA reads as TGCGCCAGCAGCTGGACAGGGGACAGAACGATTGGCTACACCTTC. Translation: CASSWTGDRTIGYTF.

This clone was counted only a few times. V and J are TRBV6-6 and TRBJ1-6, with D tentatively TRBD1 (5 bases). V was trimmed by 3 bases and J by 8 bases, leaving 8 bases between them. CDR1 MNHNY and CDR2 SVGAGI come from the germline V gene (reference sequence). The CDR3 extends over 13 amino acids. The CDR3 loop reads CASSYKGDSPLHF. The CDR3 nucleotides are TGTGCCAGCAGTTATAAAGGGGATTCACCCCTCCACTTT.

There are a few counts of this clone. The CDR3 loop reads CASRLTGHSNQPQHF. The DNA for the CDR3 is TGTGCCAGCAGACTGACAGGTCATAGCAATCAGCCCCAGCATTTT. The chain links TRBV27 to TRBJ1-5; D possibly corresponds to TRBD1 (6 bases). The CDR3 spans 15 residues. V was pared by 6 bases and J by 0 bases, with 12 bases between. CDR1 is MNHEY, CDR2 SMNVEV, per germline (reference sequence).

The chain has TRBV10-1 and TRBJ2-7; D possibly corresponds to TRBD2 (5 bases). Germline values: CDR1 WNHNN, CDR2 SYGVQD (reference sequence). Trimming left V 6 bases short and J 3 bases short, with 24 bases between. This CDR3 contains 17 residues. CDR3 sequence: CASSQAIGVGRNYEQYF. The CDR3, as DNA: TGCGCCAGCAGCCAAGCCATCGGGGTTGGTCGGAACTACGAGCAGTACTTC.

The chain combines TRBV9 with TRBJ1-2, with D possibly matching TRBD1 (6 bases). Germline loops: CDR1 SGDLS, CDR2 YYNGEE. The CDR3 totals 16 residues. The V and J ends lost 0 bases and 5 bases respectively, with 17 bases between them. CDR3 sequence: CASSVGVYRRGYGYTF. CDR3 DNA: TGTGCCAGCAGCGTAGGAGTTTACCGCAGGGGATATGGCTACACCTTC.